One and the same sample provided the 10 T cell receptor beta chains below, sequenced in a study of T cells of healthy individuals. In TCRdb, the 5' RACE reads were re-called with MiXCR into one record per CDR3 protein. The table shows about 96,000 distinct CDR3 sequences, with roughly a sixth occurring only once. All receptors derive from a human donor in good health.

This CDR3 is CASSKPWDRTYEQYF. The CDR3 nucleotides read TGTGCCAGCAGCAAACCCTGGGACAGGACCTACGAGCAGTACTTC. This chain uses TRBV12-3 or TRBV12-4 with TRBJ2-7, with 8 bases matching TRBD1. The CDR3 loop spans 15 amino acids. J was trimmed by 2 bases and V by 6 bases; bases with no gene match: 9.

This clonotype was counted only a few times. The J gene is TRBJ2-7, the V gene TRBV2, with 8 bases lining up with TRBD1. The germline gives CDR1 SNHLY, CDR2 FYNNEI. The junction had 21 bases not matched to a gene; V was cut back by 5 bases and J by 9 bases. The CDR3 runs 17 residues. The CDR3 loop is CASSSGLTGTGRELQYF. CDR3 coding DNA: TGTGCCAGCAGTTCCGGGTTAACCGGGACAGGACGGGAATTGCAGTACTTC.

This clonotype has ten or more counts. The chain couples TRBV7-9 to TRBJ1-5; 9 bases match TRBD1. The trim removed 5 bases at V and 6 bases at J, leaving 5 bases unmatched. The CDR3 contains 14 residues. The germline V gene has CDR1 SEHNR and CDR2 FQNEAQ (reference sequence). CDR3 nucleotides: TGTGCCAGCAGCGGGACAGGGCTACGTCAGCCCCAGCATTTT. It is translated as CASSGTGLRQPQHF.

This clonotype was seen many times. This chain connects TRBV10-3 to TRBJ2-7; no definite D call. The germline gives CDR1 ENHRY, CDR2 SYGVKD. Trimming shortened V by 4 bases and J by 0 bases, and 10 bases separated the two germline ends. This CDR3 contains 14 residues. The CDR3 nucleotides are TGTGCCATCAGTGGGAACCCTAGCTCCTACGAGCAGTACTTC. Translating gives CAISGNPSSYEQYF.

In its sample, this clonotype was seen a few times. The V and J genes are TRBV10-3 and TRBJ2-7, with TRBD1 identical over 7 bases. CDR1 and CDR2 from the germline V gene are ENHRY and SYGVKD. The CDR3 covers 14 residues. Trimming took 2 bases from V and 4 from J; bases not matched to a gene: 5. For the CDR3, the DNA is TGTGCCATCAGTGAGCAGGGACAGCGTTACGAGCAGTACTTC. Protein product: CAISEQGQRYEQYF.

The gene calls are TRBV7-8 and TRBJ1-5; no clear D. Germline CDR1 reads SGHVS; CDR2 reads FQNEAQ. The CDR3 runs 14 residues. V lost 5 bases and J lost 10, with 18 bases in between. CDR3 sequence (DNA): TGTGCCAGCAGCCCGGGAGTTTTGAACCCTCCCCAGCATTTT. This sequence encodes CASSPGVLNPPQHF.

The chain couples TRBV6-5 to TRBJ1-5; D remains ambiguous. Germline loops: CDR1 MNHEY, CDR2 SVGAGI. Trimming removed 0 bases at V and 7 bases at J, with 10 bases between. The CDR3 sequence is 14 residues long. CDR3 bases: TGTGCCAGCAGTTACTCCAGGAACGTACAGCCCCAGCATTTT. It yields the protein CASSYSRNVQPQHF.

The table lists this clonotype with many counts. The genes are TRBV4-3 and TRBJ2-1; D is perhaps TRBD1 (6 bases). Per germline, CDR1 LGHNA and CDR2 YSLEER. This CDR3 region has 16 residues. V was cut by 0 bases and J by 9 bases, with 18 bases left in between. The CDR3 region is CASSQETGPPRAEQFF. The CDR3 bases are TGCGCCAGCAGCCAAGAGACAGGACCCCCCCGGGCTGAGCAGTTCTTC.

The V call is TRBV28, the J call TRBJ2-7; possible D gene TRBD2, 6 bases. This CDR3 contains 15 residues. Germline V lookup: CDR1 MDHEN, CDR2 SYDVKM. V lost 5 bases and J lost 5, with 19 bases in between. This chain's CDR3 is CASSTPGRGGNEQYF. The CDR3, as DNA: TGTGCCAGCAGTACCCCAGGCCGGGGAGGCAACGAGCAGTACTTC.

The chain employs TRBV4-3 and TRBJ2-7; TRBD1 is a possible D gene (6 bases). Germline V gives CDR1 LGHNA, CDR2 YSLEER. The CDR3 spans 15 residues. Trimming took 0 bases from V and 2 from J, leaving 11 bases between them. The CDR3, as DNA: TGCGCCAGCAGCCAAGATACAGGGATGCCCTACGAGCAGTACTTC. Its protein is CASSQDTGMPYEQYF.